Listed below are T cell receptor beta chains from one sample, sequenced in a study of CD8 T cell repertoires and HIV-1 epitope variants. Using immunoSEQ multiplex PCR, the repertoire was profiled, and TCRdb retains in-frame clones only, with some absent. The sample records approximately 4,800 clones, around 73% being singletons. These receptors have no known antigen. The sample was cultured CD8+ T cells derived from PBMCs. These receptors were obtained from a male donor with HIV. CDR3s include the opening cysteine and the closing phenylalanine or tryptophan. The order of the fields is J gene, D gene, V gene, CDR3 protein. The D gene is left open where the match is weak.

J: TRBJ2-1; D: -; V: TRBV4-3; CDR3: CASSPGTFYNEQFF
J: TRBJ2-3; D: TRBD2; V: TRBV30; CDR3: CAVGLAGGADTQYF
J: TRBJ1-2; D: -; V: TRBV27; CDR3: CASSSGLGYTF
J: TRBJ1-3; D: -; V: TRBV13; CDR3: CASSGGFGASSGNTIYF
J: TRBJ2-7; D: -; V: TRBV7-2; CDR3: CASSLGTVYEQYF
J: TRBJ2-5; D: TRBD1; V: TRBV2; CDR3: CASVYRGETQYF
J: TRBJ1-1; D: TRBD1; V: TRBV19; CDR3: CASRDRDTNTEAFF
J: TRBJ1-1; D: -; V: TRBV4-1; CDR3: CASSLGGNTEAFF
J: TRBJ2-7; D: TRBD2; V: TRBV5-1; CDR3: CASSETGLADYEQYF
J: TRBJ2-7; D: TRBD2; V: TRBV27; CDR3: CASSPGLAVYEQYF
J: TRBJ2-1; D: TRBD2; V: TRBV29-1; CDR3: CSVSTSGYEQFF
J: TRBJ2-7; D: -; V: TRBV5-6; CDR3: CASSGRDRYEQYF
J: TRBJ1-1; D: TRBD1; V: TRBV11-2; CDR3: CASSLGTGTSEAFF
J: TRBJ1-2; D: TRBD1; V: TRBV5-1; CDR3: CASSGDSRSYGYTF
J: TRBJ2-7; D: -; V: TRBV27; CDR3: CASSPEGRLSYEQYF
J: TRBJ1-1; D: -; V: TRBV13; CDR3: CASSSKAPPGNTEAFF
J: TRBJ1-1; D: -; V: TRBV6-4; CDR3: CASSEGGRTEAFF
J: TRBJ2-7; D: TRBD1; V: TRBV19; CDR3: CASRGQGETFYEQYF
J: TRBJ2-7; D: TRBD2; V: TRBV19; CDR3: CASSIRLAGIYEQYF